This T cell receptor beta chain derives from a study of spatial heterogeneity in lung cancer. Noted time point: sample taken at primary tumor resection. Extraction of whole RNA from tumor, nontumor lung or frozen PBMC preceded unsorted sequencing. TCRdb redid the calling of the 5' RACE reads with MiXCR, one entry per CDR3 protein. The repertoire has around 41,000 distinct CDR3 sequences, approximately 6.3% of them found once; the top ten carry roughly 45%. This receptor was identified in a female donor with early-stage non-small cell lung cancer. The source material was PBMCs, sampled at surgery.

The CDR3 loop reads CASKTGAGNPPLHF. CDR3 DNA: TGTGCCAGCAAGACCGGCGCGGGCAACCCACCCCTCCACTTT. J is TRBJ1-6 and V is TRBV7-9; D remains ambiguous. V lost 7 bases, J lost 11 bases, and 18 bases lay in between. The CDR3 consists of 14 residues. The germline V gene encodes CDR1 SEHNR and CDR2 FQNEAQ (reference sequence).